This T cell receptor beta chain was observed in a study of T cell changes during pregnancy in multiple sclerosis. This CDR3 is built from 16 residues. V lost 7 bases to trimming and J lost 10 bases; unmatched junction nucleotides: 14. Germline CDR1 is LNHDA and CDR2 is SQIVND (reference sequence). TCRdb's table, derived via immunoSEQ multiplex PCR, lists solely in-frame clones and lacks some. The sample lists some 110,000 clones; approximately 90% were seen once. The receptor was isolated from a female donor with multiple sclerosis, enrolled in a pregnancy study. The rearrangement links TRBV19 to TRBJ1-6, with 9 positions matching TRBD1. The input for sequencing was peripheral blood, taken in the third trimester of pregnancy. CDR3 protein: CASTERGTGFGSPLHF. CDR3 DNA sequence: TGTGCCAGTACCGAGCGGGGGACAGGGTTTGGGTCACCCCTCCACTTT.